The clone carrying this T cell receptor (beta chain) was recorded many times. This CDR3 is 12 amino acids long. V was clipped by 5 bases and J by 10 bases, with 12 bases between them. The germline V gene has CDR1 SGHVS and CDR2 FNYEAQ. The data originate from a study of T cells after yellow fever vaccination. Study-wide results and caveats: In post-booster samples, most primary-vaccination clones reappeared (approximately 96% CD4, nearly 90% CD8). The study noted that FACS-sorted repertoires could contain abundant clonotypes contaminating from the bulk population. When the response was secondary, it was weaker but reached its peak faster, day 5 versus 15.

The authors made TCR cDNA by 5'RACE template switching, adding a universal primer site and UMIs. MiXCR, run by TCRdb on the 5' RACE reads, gives a single entry per CDR3 protein. The sample has about 45,000 distinct CDR3 sequences; under 8% are singletons. The material sequenced was CD8+ T cells not binding an NS4B(214-222) dextramer, sorted from PBMCs, taken 45 days after the yellow fever booster vaccination. The V and J genes are TRBV7-6 and TRBJ2-1, with D unresolved. The clonotype comes from a man aged 25 to 40 who received the YFV17D yellow fever vaccine. DNA for the CDR3: TGTGCCAGCAGCACTCTGTCTTGGGAGCAGTTCTTC. Residues: CASSTLSWEQFF.